This is a list of T cell receptor beta chains from one sample in a study of T cells in Graves' hyperthyroidism and ophthalmopathy. Each CDR3 protein is one row after TCRdb ran MiXCR on the multiplex PCR reads. The profile shows 620,000 or so distinct CDR3 sequences, roughly 15% of them singletons. The sample taken for sequencing was blood. The receptors derive from a woman aged 50 to 60 with Graves' ophthalmopathy. Both conserved end residues are part of each CDR3. The D gene is left open where the match is weak. Some rows mark clone size as missing; the rest say once, few, many or name a class of expanded clone.

clone_size | d_call | cdr3_length | j_call | v_call | cdr3_nt | cdr3_aa
many | TRBD2 | 16 | TRBJ2-1 | TRBV5-1 | TGCGCCAGCAGCTCGGGACTAGCGGGAGCCCCCAATGAGCAGTTCTTC | CASSSGLAGAPNEQFF
many | TRBD2 | 17 | TRBJ2-7 | TRBV7-2 | TGTGCCAGCAGCTTACGAGGAGGCGGGGGGATTTCCTACGAGCAGTACTTC | CASSLRGGGGISYEQYF
NA | TRBD2 | 17 | TRBJ2-1 | TRBV19 | TGTGCCAGTAGTCCGTCCAGTCTAGCGGCGTCCTACAATGAGCAGTTCTTC | CASSPSSLAASYNEQFF
many | NA | 15 | TRBJ1-2 | TRBV6-1 | TGTGCCAGCAGTGAAGGACGGACAGTATACTATGGCTACACCTTC | CASSEGRTVYYGYTF
many | TRBD2 | 15 | TRBJ2-2 | TRBV12-3/TRBV12-4 | TGTGCCAGCAGTTTACCCCTGACTAGCGGGAGTGGGCTGTTTTTT | CASSLPLTSGSGLFF
few | NA | 12 | TRBJ2-1 | TRBV12-5 | TGTGCTAGTGGAAAAGCAGGGAATGAGCAGTTCTTC | CASGKAGNEQFF
few | NA | 13 | TRBJ2-5 | TRBV20-1 | TGCAGTGCTAGCGGGAGTGGTTCTGAGACCCAGTACTTC | CSASGSGSETQYF
many | NA | 15 | TRBJ2-5 | TRBV20-1 | TGCAGTGCTAGAGCCGACGCCGGAATCCAAGAGACCCAGTACTTC | CSARADAGIQETQYF
many | TRBD2 | 15 | TRBJ2-3 | TRBV20-1 | TGCAGTGCTAGATACGGGAGGGGGGCCTGGGATACGCAGTATTTT | CSARYGRGAWDTQYF
many | NA | 17 | TRBJ2-1 | TRBV27 | TGTGCCAGCAGTTTTGCCCCTCAGGGGACGCCCTACAATGAGCAGTTCTTC | CASSFAPQGTPYNEQFF
NA | NA | 13 | TRBJ1-2 | TRBV9 | TGTGCCAGCAGCACTCAAAACAGGGTTAGCTACACCTTC | CASSTQNRVSYTF
few | TRBD1 | 13 | TRBJ1-5 | TRBV14 | TGTGCCAGCAGCCAAGATCAGGGACAGACCCAGCATTTT | CASSQDQGQTQHF